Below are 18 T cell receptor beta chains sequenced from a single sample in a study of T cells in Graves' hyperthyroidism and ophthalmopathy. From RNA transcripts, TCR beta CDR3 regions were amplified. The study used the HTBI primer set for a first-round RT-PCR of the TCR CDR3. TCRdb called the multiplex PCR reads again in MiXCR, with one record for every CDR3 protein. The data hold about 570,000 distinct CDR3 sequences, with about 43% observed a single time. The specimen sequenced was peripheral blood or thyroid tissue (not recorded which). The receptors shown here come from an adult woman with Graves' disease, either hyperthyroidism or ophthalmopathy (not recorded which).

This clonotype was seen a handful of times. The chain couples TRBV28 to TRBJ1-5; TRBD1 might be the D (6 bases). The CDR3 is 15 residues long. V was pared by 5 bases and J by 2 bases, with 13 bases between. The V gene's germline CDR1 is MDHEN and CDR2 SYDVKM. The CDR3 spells CASSLTPGGNQPQHF. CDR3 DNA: TGTGCCAGCAGTCTAACTCCAGGGGGCAATCAGCCCCAGCATTTT.

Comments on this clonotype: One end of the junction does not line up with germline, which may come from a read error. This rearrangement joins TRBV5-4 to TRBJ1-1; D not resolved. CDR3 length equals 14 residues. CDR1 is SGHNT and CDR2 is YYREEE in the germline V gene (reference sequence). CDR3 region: CASSLPSQNTEAFF. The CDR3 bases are TGCGCCAGCAGCTTACCCTCCCAGAACACTGAAGCTTTCTTT. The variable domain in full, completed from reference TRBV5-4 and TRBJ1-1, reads ETGVTQSPTHLIKTRGQQVTLRCSSQSGHNTVSWYQQALGQGPQFIFQYYREEENGRGNFPPRFSGLQFPNYSSELNVNALELDDSALYLCASSLPSQNTEAFFGQGTRLTVV.

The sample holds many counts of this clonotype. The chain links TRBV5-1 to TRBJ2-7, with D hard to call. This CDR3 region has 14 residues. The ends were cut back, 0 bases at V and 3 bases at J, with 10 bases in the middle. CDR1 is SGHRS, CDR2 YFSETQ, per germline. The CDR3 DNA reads TGCGCCAGCAGCTTGGAGGCCAGCGTCTACGAGCAGTACTTC. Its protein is CASSLEASVYEQYF.

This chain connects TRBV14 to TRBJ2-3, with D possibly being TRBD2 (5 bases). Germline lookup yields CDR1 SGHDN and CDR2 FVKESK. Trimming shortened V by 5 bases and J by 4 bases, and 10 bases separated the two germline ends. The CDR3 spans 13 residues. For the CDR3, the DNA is TGTGCCAGCAGCGGGAGCTCGGCAGATACGCAGTATTTT. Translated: CASSGSSADTQYF.

The CDR3 reads CAISPLSGSYNEQFF. Written as DNA, the CDR3 is TGTGCCATTTCACCGCTAAGCGGCTCCTACAATGAGCAGTTCTTC. The gene calls are TRBV2 and TRBJ2-1, with D tentatively TRBD2 (5 bases). Trimming left V 10 bases short and J 0 bases short, with 16 bases between. The CDR3 sequence is 15 residues long. Germline V gene data show CDR1 as SNHLY and CDR2 as FYNNEI.

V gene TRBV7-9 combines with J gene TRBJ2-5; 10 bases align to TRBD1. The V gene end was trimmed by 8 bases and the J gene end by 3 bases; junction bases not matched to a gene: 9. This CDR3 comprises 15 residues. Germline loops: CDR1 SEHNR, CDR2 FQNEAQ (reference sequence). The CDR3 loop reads CASVTDGTGEETQYF. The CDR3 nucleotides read TGTGCCAGCGTAACAGACGGGACAGGGGAAGAGACCCAGTACTTC.

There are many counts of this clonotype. The CDR3 spells CAITVVASGRIFIISSRSETQYF. In DNA, the CDR3 is TGTGCCATCACTGTTGTGGCTAGCGGGAGGATCTTCATAATATCTTCAAGATCGGAGACCCAGTACTTC. The J gene is TRBJ2-5, the V gene TRBV10-3, with 11 bases that match TRBD2. The junction had 33 bases not matched to a gene; V was cut back by 7 bases and J by 5 bases. This CDR3 has 23 residues. Germline loops: CDR1 ENHRY, CDR2 SYGVKD.

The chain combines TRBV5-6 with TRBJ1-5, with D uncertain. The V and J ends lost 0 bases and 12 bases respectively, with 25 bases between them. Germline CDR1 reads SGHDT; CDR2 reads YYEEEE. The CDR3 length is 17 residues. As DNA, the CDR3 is TGTGCCAGCAGCTTGGGTCTGAGGGCGCACACCGGGGAGCTCCAGCATTTT. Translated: CASSLGLRAHTGELQHF.

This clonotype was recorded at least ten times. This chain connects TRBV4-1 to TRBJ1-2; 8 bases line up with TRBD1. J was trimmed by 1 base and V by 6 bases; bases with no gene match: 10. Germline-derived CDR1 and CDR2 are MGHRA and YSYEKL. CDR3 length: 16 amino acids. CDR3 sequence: CASSPGQGGFNYGYTF. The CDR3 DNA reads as TGCGCCAGCAGTCCCGGACAGGGAGGCTTTAACTATGGCTACACCTTC.

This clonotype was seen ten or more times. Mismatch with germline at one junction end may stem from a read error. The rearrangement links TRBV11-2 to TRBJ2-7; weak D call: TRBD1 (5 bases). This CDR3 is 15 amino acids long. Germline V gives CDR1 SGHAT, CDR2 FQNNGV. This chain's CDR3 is CASSLGVSKLHEQYF. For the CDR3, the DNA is TGTGCCAGCAGTTTAGGGGTCTCGAAGTTACACGAGCAGTACTTC.

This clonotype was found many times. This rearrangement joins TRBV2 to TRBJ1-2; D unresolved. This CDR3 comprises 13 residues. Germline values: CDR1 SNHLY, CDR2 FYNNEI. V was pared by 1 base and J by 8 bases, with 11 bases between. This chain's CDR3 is CASSEGPRKGYTF. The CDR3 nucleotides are TGTGCCAGCAGTGAAGGGCCCCGAAAGGGCTACACCTTC.

The CDR3 region has the DNA TGTGCCAGCAGCTGGGACAAATCCTCACCCCTCCACTTT. Translated: CASSWDKSSPLHF. V and J are TRBV7-3 and TRBJ1-6, with a possible D match to TRBD1 (6 bases). Germline-derived CDR1 and CDR2 are SGHTA and FQGTGA. This CDR3 has 13 residues. Trimming pared 4 bases from V and 10 bases from J, leaving 11 bases between. Drawing the rest from reference TRBV7-3 and TRBJ1-6, the complete variable domain is GAGVSQTPSNKVTEKGKYVELRCDPISGHTALYWYRQSLGQGPEFLIYFQGTGAADDSGLPNDRFFAVRPEGSVSTLKIQRTERGDSAVYLCASSWDKSSPLHFGNGTRLTVT.

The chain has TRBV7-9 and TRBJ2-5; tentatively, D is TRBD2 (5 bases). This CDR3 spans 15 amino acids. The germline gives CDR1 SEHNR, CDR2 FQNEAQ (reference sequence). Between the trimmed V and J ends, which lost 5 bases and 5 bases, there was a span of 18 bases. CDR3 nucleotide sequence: TGTGCCAGCAGCGTTGTCGCGGAGGCGCGGGAGACCCAGTACTTC. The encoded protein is CASSVVAEARETQYF.

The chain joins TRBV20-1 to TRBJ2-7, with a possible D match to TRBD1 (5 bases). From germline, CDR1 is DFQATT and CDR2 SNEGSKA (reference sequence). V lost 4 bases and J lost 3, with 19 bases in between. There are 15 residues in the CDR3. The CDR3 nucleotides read TGCAGTGCTACTAAAAGACAGAGACCTCTCTACGAGCAGTACTTC. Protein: CSATKRQRPLYEQYF.

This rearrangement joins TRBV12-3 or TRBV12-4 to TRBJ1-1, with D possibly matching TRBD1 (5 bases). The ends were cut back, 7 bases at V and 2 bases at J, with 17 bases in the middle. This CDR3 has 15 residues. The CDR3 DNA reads TGTGCCAGCACCCCTCTCGGGGCTGGAAACACTGAAGCTTTCTTT. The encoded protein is CASTPLGAGNTEAFF.

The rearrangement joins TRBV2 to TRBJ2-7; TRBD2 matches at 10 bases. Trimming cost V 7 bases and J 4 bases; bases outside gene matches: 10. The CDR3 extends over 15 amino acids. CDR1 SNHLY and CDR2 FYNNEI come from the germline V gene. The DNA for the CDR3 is TGTGCCAGCATACCCAGCGGGAGGGCCAGGTACGAGCAGTACTTC. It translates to CASIPSGRARYEQYF.

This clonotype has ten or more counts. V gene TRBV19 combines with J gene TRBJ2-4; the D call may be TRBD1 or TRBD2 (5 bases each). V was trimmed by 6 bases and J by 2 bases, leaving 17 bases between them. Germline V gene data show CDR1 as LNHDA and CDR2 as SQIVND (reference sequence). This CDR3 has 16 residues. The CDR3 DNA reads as TGTGCCAGTAGCCCCGGGGCGAGCAGTTCCAAAAACATTCAGTACTTC. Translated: CASSPGASSSKNIQYF.

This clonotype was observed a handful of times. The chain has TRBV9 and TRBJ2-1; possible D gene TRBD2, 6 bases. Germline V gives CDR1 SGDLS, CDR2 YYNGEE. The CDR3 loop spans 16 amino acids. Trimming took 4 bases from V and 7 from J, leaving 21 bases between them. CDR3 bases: TGTGCCAGCAGCAAAACCCTAGCGACTGTTGGGAATGAGCAGTTCTTC. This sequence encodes CASSKTLATVGNEQFF.